The entry below gives a single T cell receptor beta chain sequence along with its context. This clone was observed a handful of times. There is no known antigen for this receptor. Base quality data are lacking; no much larger clone is found one base away. One collaborating source in Seattle enrolled patients while the patients were actively infected and followed the patients over time throughout the course of disease. Collaborating institutions collected whole blood in K2EDTA tubes following their own protocols. Collaborator samples were shipped for TCRbeta analysis as frozen whole blood, isolated PBMCs, or DNA extracted from either sample type. This entry belongs to a study of blood T cell repertoires in COVID-19 (TCRdb year 2020). Regarding the complete study: Samples covering the acute and convalescent phases of COVID-19 were provided by collaborators in the United States, Italy and Spain. The prospective study material was composed of cDNA or gDNA derived from T cells, B-cell-depleted T cells, or PBMCs. Deeply sampled blood TCRbeta repertoires from subjects exposed to, actively infected with, or recovered from COVID-19 were included in the dataset. The repertoires were made available in a free public database intended to serve as a resource for research on the immune response to SARS-CoV-2. Samples came from the ongoing ImmuneRACE study (first 160 participants) plus 1,254 subjects from 6 global collaborators. The sample metadata nearly always contained a de-identified subject ID, COVID-19 status, age in years and sex. Where available, HLA class I and class II types were taken from metadata supplied by the sample provider and were not determined by assay-based typing.

Overall study results and their limits: The quantity of clinical and demographic metadata differed by source and by participant and was supplied without curation.

TCRbeta CDR3 regions were amplified from genomic DNA using the immunoSEQ Assay, a bias-controlled multiplex PCR. For the original study's pipeline: Nucleated cell counts per sample were estimated from amplification of reference gene primers within the assay. To quantify the absolute abundance of each unique TCRbeta CDR3 rearrangement, sequence reads were collapsed and filtered. For each sample, productive Simpson clonality was calculated as the square root of Simpson's diversity index across productive rearrangements. This is the immuneACCESS table as TCRdb keeps it, with only in-frame sequences that have V and J called. A part of the clones is gone; compared with another copy, unresolved V genes explain less than half, and the rest is unexplained. Clone size and the V and J calls come from that table; the DNA yielded D and trimming. For this sample there are approximately 250,000 clones; over 70% appear just once. Roughly 10% of the sample belongs to the ten largest clones.

As encoded in the germline V gene, CDR1 is MDHEN while CDR2 is SYDVKM. Taken from cysteine to phenylalanine, the CDR3 has 15 residues. The only DNA kept is the CDR3, 45 bases in frame from the first base. Ends trimmed: V by 7 bases, J by 6 bases; bases unmatched to a gene: 10. Recombination linked TRBV28 to TRBJ2-7, and TRBD2 matches 12 of the central bases. Source material: peripheral blood. This sequence was found in a woman aged 70-85 years with COVID-19, enrolled during active disease. The nucleotide sequence reads TGTGCCAGCACCTCTCTAGCGGGAGGGTCTTTCGAGCAGTACTTC. This is translated as CASTSLAGGSFEQYF.